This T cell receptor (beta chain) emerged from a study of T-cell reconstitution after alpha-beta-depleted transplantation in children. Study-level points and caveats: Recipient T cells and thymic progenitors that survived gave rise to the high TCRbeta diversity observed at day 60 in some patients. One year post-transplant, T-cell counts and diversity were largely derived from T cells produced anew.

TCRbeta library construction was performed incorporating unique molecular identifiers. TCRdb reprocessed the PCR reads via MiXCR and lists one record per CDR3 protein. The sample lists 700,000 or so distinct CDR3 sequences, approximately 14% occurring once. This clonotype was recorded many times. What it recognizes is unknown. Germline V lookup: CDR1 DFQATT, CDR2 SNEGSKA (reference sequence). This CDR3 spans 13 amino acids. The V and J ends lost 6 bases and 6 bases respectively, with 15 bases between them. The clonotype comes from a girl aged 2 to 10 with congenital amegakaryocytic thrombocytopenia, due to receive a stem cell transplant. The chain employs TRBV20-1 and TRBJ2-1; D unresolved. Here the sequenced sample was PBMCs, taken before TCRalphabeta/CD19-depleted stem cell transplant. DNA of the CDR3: TGCAGTGCGAAAGGGCTAGTCCGCAATGAGCAGTTCTTC. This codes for CSAKGLVRNEQFF.